This T cell receptor (beta chain) originates from a study of shared clonotypes between healthy human individuals. Study information: Every donor yielded three CD4 naive, three CD4 memory, two CD8 naive and one CD8 memory plate.

Notes on the study in general: A handful of donors showed sharing of roughly 5% of naive CD4 clonotypes. It was the non-shared clonotypes that had lower generation probabilities than clonotypes shared by all four donors.

As for this clone: Its antigen is currently unknown.

Trimming shortened V by 6 bases and J by 0 bases, and 7 bases separated the two germline ends. The V gene's germline CDR1 is ENHRY and CDR2 SYGVKD. The CDR3 contains 13 residues. TCRdb keeps only in-frame clones here, not all; method: immunoSEQ multiplex PCR. The top ten hold about 1.5% of the sample, which has some 900,000 clones, approximately 80% seen once. This TCR was sampled from a man younger than 30 in good health. Sequences were obtained from memory CD4+ T cells sorted from blood. Subset in this sample: CD45RA-negative fraction. The rearrangement uses TRBV10-3 and TRBJ2-3; D is perhaps TRBD2 (5 bases). The CDR3 is CAIRAGSTDTQYF. Here the CDR3 DNA reads TGTGCCATCAGGGCGGGTAGCACAGATACGCAGTATTTT.